These 27 T cell receptor beta chains came from one sample sequenced in a study of T cell repertoires in ileal Crohn's disease. Clones were read by immunoSEQ multiplex PCR, and TCRdb kept only the in-frame ones, dropping some. The sample lists 15,000 or so clones, roughly four fifths seen once, with about 14% in the top ten. The time point is: inflamed ileum from the surgical specimen. The sample was ileal tissue. These receptor sequences come from an adult with Crohn's disease.

The V and J genes are TRBV5-5 and TRBJ1-3; D is unresolved. With 4 bases removed from V and 9 bases from J, the gap between germline ends came to 17 bases. CDR1 is SGHKS and CDR2 is YYEKEE in the germline V gene (reference sequence). The CDR3 consists of 14 residues. In nucleotides, the CDR3 is TGTGCCAGCAGCCAGGAGTGGGGTTCAGTCACCATATATTTT. It yields the protein CASSQEWGSVTIYF. Together with reference TRBV5-5 and TRBJ1-3, the CDR3 gives the full variable domain: DAGVTQSPTHLIKTRGQQVTLRCSPISGHKSVSWYQQVLGQGPQFIFQYYEKEERGRGNFPDRFSARQFPNYSSELNVNALLLGDSALYLCASSQEWGSVTIYFGEGSWLTVV.

The rearrangement uses TRBV7-6 and TRBJ2-7, with D perhaps matching TRBD1 (6 bases). This CDR3 contains 17 residues. Per germline, CDR1 SGHVS and CDR2 FNYEAQ. V was trimmed by 2 bases and J by 1 base, leaving 18 bases between them. Here the CDR3 reads CASSLFSLGTSSYEQYF. The CDR3 DNA reads as TGTGCCAGCAGCTTATTTTCGTTAGGGACATCTTCCTACGAGCAGTACTTC.

This rearrangement joins TRBV7-6 to TRBJ1-1, with 7 positions matching TRBD1. CDR1 is SGHVS and CDR2 is FNYEAQ in the germline V gene. With V trimmed by 5 bases and J by 2 bases, 5 bases remained unmatched. CDR3 length: 14 amino acids. Written as DNA, the CDR3 is TGTGCCAGCAGCCTCGGACAGGTAAACACTGAAGCTTTCTTT. This sequence encodes CASSLGQVNTEAFF.

This chain uses TRBV10-2 with TRBJ2-5; D call uncertain. The CDR3 loop spans 13 amino acids. Germline V lookup: CDR1 WSHSY, CDR2 SAAADI. With 4 bases removed from V and 2 bases from J, the gap between germline ends came to 8 bases. The CDR3 region is CASSGGSQETQYF. The CDR3 nucleotides are TGCGCCAGCAGTGGTGGCAGTCAAGAGACCCAGTACTTC.

The chain carries TRBV20-1 and TRBJ1-4; TRBD1 is a possible D gene (5 bases). Trimming took 6 bases from V and 15 from J, leaving 17 bases between them. Germline V gene sequence: CDR1 DFQATT, CDR2 SNEGSKA (reference sequence). This CDR3 has 11 amino acids. DNA for the CDR3: TGCAGTGCCCTGGACGGGCAGGGTTTGTTTTTT. It is translated as CSALDGQGLFF.

V usage is TRBV5-1 and J usage is TRBJ2-7; D is undetermined. V was trimmed by 5 bases and J by 2 bases, leaving 14 bases between them. Germline values: CDR1 SGHRS, CDR2 YFSETQ. The length of the CDR3 is 14 residues. CDR3 DNA sequence: TGCGCCAGCAGGCGGCAAATCCTCGCCTACGAGCAGTACTTC. Its translation is CASRRQILAYEQYF.

Comment on this clone: Other DNA sequences in the sample encode the same CDR3. The rearrangement joins TRBV9 to TRBJ2-7, with D hard to call. This CDR3 spans 12 amino acids. The V end was cut by 4 bases, the J end by 7 bases, with 12 bases between. Germline-derived CDR1 and CDR2 are SGDLS and YYNGEE. CDR3 in amino acids: CASSLQGGEQYF. Written as DNA, the CDR3 is TGTGCCAGCAGCCTCCAAGGTGGAGAGCAGTACTTC.

The chain employs TRBV6-1 and TRBJ1-6; no definite D call. In germline, CDR1 is MNHNS, CDR2 SASEGT. The length of the CDR3 is 15 residues. The V end lost 4 bases, the J end lost 0 bases, and 7 bases lay between the germline ends. The chain's CDR3 is CASSGRVSYNSPLHF. CDR3 coding DNA: TGTGCCAGCAGTGGGAGGGTCTCCTATAATTCACCCCTCCACTTT.

The chain carries TRBV5-6 and TRBJ2-2, with unresolved D. This CDR3 has 16 residues. V was cut by 0 bases and J by 0 bases, with 9 bases left in between. The germline CDR1 and CDR2 sequences are SGHDT and YYEEEE. The CDR3 sequence is CASSLVRNSNTGELFF. Here the CDR3 DNA reads TGTGCCAGCAGCTTGGTGCGAAATTCGAACACCGGGGAGCTGTTTTTT.

V gene TRBV6-5 combines with J gene TRBJ1-1; D uncertain. Trimming removed 4 bases from V and 1 base from J, with 10 bases in between. The germline gives CDR1 MNHEY, CDR2 SVGAGI. The CDR3 runs 14 residues. The CDR3 loop reads CASSSNRQNTEAFF. DNA for the CDR3: TGTGCCAGCAGTTCTAACAGACAGAACACTGAAGCTTTCTTT.

The CDR3 coding sequence is TGTGCCATCAGGACCGGGGGGGTAGATAATTCACCCCTCCACTTT. It specifies CAIRTGGVDNSPLHF. The chain recombines TRBV10-3 with TRBJ1-6, with a weak D call TRBD1 (5 bases). CDR3 size: 15 residues. Germline values: CDR1 ENHRY, CDR2 SYGVKD. Trimming cost V 6 bases and J 5 bases, with 14 bases left between them.

Relative to its sample, this clone is medium-sized (0.01 to 0.1%). V gene TRBV7-9 combines with J gene TRBJ1-2, with unresolved D. The CDR3 covers 14 residues. The germline V and J ends were trimmed by 4 bases and 2 bases, with 11 bases remaining between them. Germline V CDR1 and CDR2: SEHNR, FQNEAQ (reference sequence). The CDR3 spells CASSSSGRNYGYTF. The DNA for the CDR3 is TGTGCCAGCAGCTCATCCGGGAGAAACTATGGCTACACCTTC.

This clone was seen a single time. V is TRBV5-6 and J is TRBJ1-6; TRBD1 matches 7 bases. CDR3 size: 14 residues. Germline V lookup: CDR1 SGHDT, CDR2 YYEEEE. Trimming at V came to 3 bases and at J to 10 bases, leaving 7 bases not matched to a gene. The CDR3, as DNA: TGTGCCAGCAGCTCCACACACAGGGGATCACCCCTCCACTTT. It is translated as CASSSTHRGSPLHF.

The table lists this clone with a few counts. The genes are TRBV6-5 and TRBJ1-1; the D gene is possibly TRBD1 (6 bases). Germline CDR1 is MNHEY and CDR2 is SVGAGI. Between the trimmed V and J ends, which lost 8 bases and 5 bases, there was a span of 12 bases. The CDR3 consists of 12 residues. CDR3 sequence: CASSAGATEAFF. CDR3 nucleotides: TGTGCCAGCTCCGCGGGGGCGACTGAAGCTTTCTTT.

The chain is built from TRBV4-2 and TRBJ2-3; 8 bases match TRBD2. CDR1 and CDR2 (germline): LGHNA, YNFKEQ. This CDR3 contains 18 residues. V was pared by 3 bases and J by 2 bases, with 13 bases of the junction left unmatched. Here the CDR3 reads CASSQNHIRGGLTDTQYF. In DNA form, the CDR3 reads TGTGCCAGCAGCCAGAACCACATCCGGGGGGGCCTCACAGATACGCAGTATTTT.

The chain uses TRBV27 and TRBJ2-7; 12 nucleotides line up with TRBD2. The J segment lost 3 bases and the V segment lost 5 bases, leaving 2 bases of the junction unmatched. In germline, CDR1 is MNHEY, CDR2 SMNVEV (reference sequence). The CDR3 contains 14 residues. CDR3 amino acids: CASSRTSGDYEQYF. CDR3 nucleotides: TGTGCCAGCAGTAGGACTAGCGGGGACTACGAGCAGTACTTC.

V gene TRBV6-1 combines with J gene TRBJ1-6; D gene ambiguous. Per the germline V gene, CDR1 is MNHNS and CDR2 is SASEGT. The CDR3 sequence is 16 residues long. The V end lost 1 base, the J end lost 7 bases, and 14 bases lay between the germline ends. CDR3 DNA: TGTGCCAGCAGTGAAGGTAGCAATCGGGTGAATTCACCCCTCCACTTT. Its translation is CASSEGSNRVNSPLHF.

Here the CDR3 reads CASSYDRGDGYTF. The DNA of the CDR3 is TGTGCCAGCAGCTACGACAGGGGAGATGGCTACACCTTC. V usage is TRBV5-5 and J usage is TRBJ1-2; 8 bases match TRBD1. The CDR3 loop spans 13 amino acids. Germline loops: CDR1 SGHKS, CDR2 YYEKEE (reference sequence). The V gene end was trimmed by 3 bases and the J gene end by 6 bases; junction bases not matched to a gene: 4.

The V call is TRBV18, the J call TRBJ1-6; D unresolved. CDR1 is KGHSH, CDR2 LQKENI, per germline. Trimming removed 4 bases at V and 0 bases at J, with 25 bases between. The CDR3 has 21 residues. CDR3 region: CASSLGFLPIVHGSYNSPLHF. The CDR3 bases are TGTGCCAGCTCACTCGGTTTCCTCCCGATCGTGCATGGCTCCTATAATTCACCCCTCCACTTT.

This clone has just a few counts. The V gene is TRBV19, the J gene TRBJ1-4, with D possibly being TRBD1 (5 bases). The CDR3 has 14 amino acids. V was trimmed by 6 bases and J by 7 bases, leaving 15 bases between them. CDR1 and CDR2 (germline): LNHDA, SQIVND (reference sequence). The chain's CDR3 is CASSSDRLIEKLFF. The CDR3, as DNA: TGTGCCAGTAGCAGCGACAGACTCATTGAAAAACTGTTTTTT. The whole variable domain, remainder taken from reference TRBV19 and TRBJ1-4, is DGGITQSPKYLFRKEGQNVTLSCEQNLNHDAMYWYRQDPGQGLRLIYYSQIVNDFQKGDIAEGYSVSREKKESFPLTVTSAQKNPTAFYLCASSSDRLIEKLFFGSGTQLSVL.

The chain couples TRBV5-4 to TRBJ2-5; the D gene is possibly TRBD2 (5 bases). There are 16 residues in the CDR3. Germline loops: CDR1 SGHNT, CDR2 YYREEE (reference sequence). V shed 0 bases and J shed 0 bases, with 12 bases lying between them. Here the CDR3 DNA reads TGTGCCAGCAGCTTGGTTTCCGGAGGACACCAAGAGACCCAGTACTTC. It translates to CASSLVSGGHQETQYF.

The chain couples TRBV7-3 to TRBJ2-7; TRBD1 matches at 11 bases. Per the germline V gene, CDR1 is SGHTA and CDR2 is FQGTGA. The J segment lost 4 bases and the V segment lost 1 base, leaving 12 bases of the junction unmatched. The CDR3 extends over 18 amino acids. CDR3: CASSLKGIVDRGRYEQYF. DNA for the CDR3: TGTGCCAGCAGCTTAAAGGGGATAGTGGACAGGGGGCGGTACGAGCAGTACTTC.

This chain connects TRBV2 to TRBJ2-2; D might be TRBD2 (6 bases). The germline V gene has CDR1 SNHLY and CDR2 FYNNEI. The CDR3 runs 14 residues. The ends were cut back, 4 bases at V and 3 bases at J, with 9 bases in the middle. This chain's CDR3 is CASSVRGDTGELFF. As DNA, the CDR3 is TGTGCCAGCAGTGTGCGCGGGGACACCGGGGAGCTGTTTTTT.

The genes are TRBV5-6 and TRBJ1-1; TRBD1 matches 7 bases. With 4 bases clipped from V and 0 bases from J, the junction kept 12 bases outside the gene matches. Germline CDR1 SGHDT, CDR2 YYEEEE. The CDR3 has 17 residues. The CDR3 coding sequence is TGTGCCAGCAGCCCTGGGACAGAGGCCCTGATGAACACTGAAGCTTTCTTT. Translation: CASSPGTEALMNTEAFF.

In its sample, this clone was seen once. The chain is built from TRBV14 and TRBJ1-6, with 7 bases aligning to TRBD1. The CDR3 runs 14 residues. The germline gives CDR1 SGHDN, CDR2 FVKESK. Trimming cost V 2 bases and J 9 bases; bases outside gene matches: 4. DNA for the CDR3: TGTGCCAGCAGCCAAAACAGGGGAGGTTCACCCCTCCACTTT. Translated, it gives CASSQNRGGSPLHF. The complete variable domain, with remaining parts taken from reference TRBV14 and TRBJ1-6, reads EAGVTQFPSHSVIEKGQTVTLRCDPISGHDNLYWYRRVMGKEIKFLLHFVKESKQDESGMPNNRFLAERTGGTYSTLKVQPAELEDSGVYFCASSQNRGGSPLHFGNGTRLTVT.

The chain is built from TRBV5-1 and TRBJ1-1, with D possibly matching TRBD1 (5 bases). CDR3 length: 11 residues. The germline V gene encodes CDR1 SGHRS and CDR2 YFSETQ. V was trimmed by 2 bases and J by 10 bases, leaving 9 bases between them. CDR3 region: CASSLEGAAFF. For the CDR3, the DNA is TGCGCCAGCAGCTTAGAAGGGGCAGCTTTCTTT. The complete variable domain, with remaining parts taken from reference TRBV5-1 and TRBJ1-1, reads KAGVTQTPRYLIKTRGQQVTLSCSPISGHRSVSWYQQTPGQGLQFLFEYFSETQRNKGNFPGRFSGRQFSNSRSEMNVSTLELGDSALYLCASSLEGAAFFGQGTRLTVV.

To note about this clone: The sample contains more than one DNA sequence encoding this CDR3. This chain links TRBV5-8 with TRBJ1-5; D gene ambiguous. Germline V lookup: CDR1 SGHTS, CDR2 YDEGEE. This CDR3 contains 15 residues. V was shortened by 0 bases and J by 0 bases, with 7 bases between the two germline ends. The CDR3 region is CASSLGRISNQPQHF. DNA of the CDR3: TGTGCCAGCAGCTTGGGACGGATTAGCAATCAGCCCCAGCATTTT.